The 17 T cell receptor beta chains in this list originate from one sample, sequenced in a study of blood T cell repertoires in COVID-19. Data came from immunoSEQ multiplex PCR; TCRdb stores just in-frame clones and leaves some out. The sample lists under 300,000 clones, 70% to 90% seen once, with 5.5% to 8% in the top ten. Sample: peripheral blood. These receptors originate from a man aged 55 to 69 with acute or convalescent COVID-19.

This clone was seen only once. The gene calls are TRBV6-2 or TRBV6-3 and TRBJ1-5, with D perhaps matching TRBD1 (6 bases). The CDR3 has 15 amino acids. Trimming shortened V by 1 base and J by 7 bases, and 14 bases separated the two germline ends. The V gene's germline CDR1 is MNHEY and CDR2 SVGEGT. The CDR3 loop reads CASSYLGTPFQPQHF. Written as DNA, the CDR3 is TGTGCCAGCAGTTACTTGGGGACACCTTTCCAGCCCCAGCATTTT.

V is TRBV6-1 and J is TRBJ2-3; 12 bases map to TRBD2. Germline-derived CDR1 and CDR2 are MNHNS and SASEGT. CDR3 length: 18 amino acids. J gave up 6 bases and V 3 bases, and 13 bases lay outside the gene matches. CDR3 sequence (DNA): TGTGCCAGCAGTGATCCTCCACCGGGACTAGCGGGCGTTGATACGCAGTATTTT. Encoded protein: CASSDPPPGLAGVDTQYF.

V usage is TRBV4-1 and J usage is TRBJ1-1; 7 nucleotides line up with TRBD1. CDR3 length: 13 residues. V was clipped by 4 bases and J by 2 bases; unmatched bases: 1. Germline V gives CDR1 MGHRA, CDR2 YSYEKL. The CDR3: CASSPGGNTEAFF. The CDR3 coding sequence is TGCGCCAGCAGCCCAGGGGGAAACACTGAAGCTTTCTTT.

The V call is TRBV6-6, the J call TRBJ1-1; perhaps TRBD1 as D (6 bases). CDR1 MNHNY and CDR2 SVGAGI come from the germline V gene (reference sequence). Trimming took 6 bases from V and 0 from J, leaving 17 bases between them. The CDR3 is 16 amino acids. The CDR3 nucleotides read TGTGCCAGCAGCTATGGACAGATCCCAATGAACACTGAAGCTTTCTTT. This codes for CASSYGQIPMNTEAFF.

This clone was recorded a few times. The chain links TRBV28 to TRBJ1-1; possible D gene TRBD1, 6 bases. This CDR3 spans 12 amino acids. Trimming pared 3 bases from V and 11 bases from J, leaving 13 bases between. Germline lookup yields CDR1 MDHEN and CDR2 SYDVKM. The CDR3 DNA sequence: TGTGCCAGCAGTTTTTTACAGGGTTGGGCTTTCTTT. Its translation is CASSFLQGWAFF.

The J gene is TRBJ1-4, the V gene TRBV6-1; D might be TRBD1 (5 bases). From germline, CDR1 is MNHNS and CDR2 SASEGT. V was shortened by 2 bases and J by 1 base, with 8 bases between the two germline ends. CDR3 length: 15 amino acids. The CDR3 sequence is CASSENQGTNEKLFF. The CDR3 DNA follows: TGTGCCAGCAGTGAAAATCAGGGAACTAATGAAAAACTGTTTTTT.

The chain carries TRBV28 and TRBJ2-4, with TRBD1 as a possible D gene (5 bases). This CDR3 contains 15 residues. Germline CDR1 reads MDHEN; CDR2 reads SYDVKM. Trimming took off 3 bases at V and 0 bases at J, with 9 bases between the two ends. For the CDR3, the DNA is TGTGCCAGCAGTTTTCTCAGGGTAGCCAAAAACATTCAGTACTTC. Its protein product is CASSFLRVAKNIQYF.

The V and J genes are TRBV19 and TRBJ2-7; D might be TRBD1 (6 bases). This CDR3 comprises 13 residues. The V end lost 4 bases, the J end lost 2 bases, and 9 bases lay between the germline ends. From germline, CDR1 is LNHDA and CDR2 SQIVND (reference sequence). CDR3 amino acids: CASSRDTPYEQYF. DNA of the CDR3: TGTGCCAGTAGTAGGGACACCCCCTACGAGCAGTACTTC.

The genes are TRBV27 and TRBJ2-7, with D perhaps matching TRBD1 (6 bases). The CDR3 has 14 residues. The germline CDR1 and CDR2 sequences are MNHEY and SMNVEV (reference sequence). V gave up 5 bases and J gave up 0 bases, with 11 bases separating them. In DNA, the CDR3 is TGTGCCAGCAGTGCTCAGGACAGCTCCTACGAGCAGTACTTC. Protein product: CASSAQDSSYEQYF.

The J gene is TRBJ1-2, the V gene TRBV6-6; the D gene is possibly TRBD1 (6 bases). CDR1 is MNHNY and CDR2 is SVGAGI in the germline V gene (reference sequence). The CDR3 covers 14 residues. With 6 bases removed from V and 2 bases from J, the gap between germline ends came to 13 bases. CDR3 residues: CASSSGQRNYGYTF. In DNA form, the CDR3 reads TGTGCCAGCAGCTCTGGACAGCGCAACTATGGCTACACCTTC.

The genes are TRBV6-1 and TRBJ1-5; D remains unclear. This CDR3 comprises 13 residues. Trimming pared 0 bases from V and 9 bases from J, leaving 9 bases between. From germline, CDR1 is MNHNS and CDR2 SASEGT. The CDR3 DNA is TGTGCCAGCAGTGAAGCGCGTAGATCGCCCCAGCATTTT. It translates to CASSEARRSPQHF.

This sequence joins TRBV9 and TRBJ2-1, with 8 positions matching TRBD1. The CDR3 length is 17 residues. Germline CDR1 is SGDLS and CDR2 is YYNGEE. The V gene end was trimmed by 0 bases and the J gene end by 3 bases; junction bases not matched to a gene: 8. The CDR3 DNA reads TGTGCCAGCAGCGTAGGTCTTGGGACAGGCTACTACAATGAGCAGTTCTTC. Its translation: CASSVGLGTGYYNEQFF.

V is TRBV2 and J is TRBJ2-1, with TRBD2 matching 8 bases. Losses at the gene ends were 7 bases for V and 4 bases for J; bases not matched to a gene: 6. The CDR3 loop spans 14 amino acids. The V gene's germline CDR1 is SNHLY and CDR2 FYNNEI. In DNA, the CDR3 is TGTGCCAGCAATCGGGAGGGGCGGTACAATGAGCAGTTCTTC. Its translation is CASNREGRYNEQFF.

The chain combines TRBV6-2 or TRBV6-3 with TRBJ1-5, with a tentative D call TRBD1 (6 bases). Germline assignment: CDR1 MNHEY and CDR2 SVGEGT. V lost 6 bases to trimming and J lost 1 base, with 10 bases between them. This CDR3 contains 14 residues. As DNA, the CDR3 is TGTGCCAGCAGCCCGGACAGCAGCAATCAGCCCCAGCATTTT. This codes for CASSPDSSNQPQHF.

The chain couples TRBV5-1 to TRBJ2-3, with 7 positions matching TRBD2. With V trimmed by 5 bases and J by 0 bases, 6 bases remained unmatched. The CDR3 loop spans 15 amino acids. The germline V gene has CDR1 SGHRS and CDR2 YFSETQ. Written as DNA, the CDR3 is TGCGCCAGCAGGGCTAGCGGAGTTAGCACAGATACGCAGTATTTT. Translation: CASRASGVSTDTQYF.

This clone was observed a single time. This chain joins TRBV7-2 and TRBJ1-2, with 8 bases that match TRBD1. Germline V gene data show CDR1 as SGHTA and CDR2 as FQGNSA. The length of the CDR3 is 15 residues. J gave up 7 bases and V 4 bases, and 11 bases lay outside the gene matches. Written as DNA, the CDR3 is TGTGCCAGCAGCTATTTACAGGGGGAGGTCGGTGGCTACACCTTC. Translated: CASSYLQGEVGGYTF.

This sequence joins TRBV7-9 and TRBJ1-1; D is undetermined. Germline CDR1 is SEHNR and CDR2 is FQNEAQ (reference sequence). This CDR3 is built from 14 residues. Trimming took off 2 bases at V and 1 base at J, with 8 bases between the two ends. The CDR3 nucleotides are TGTGCCAGCAGCTTATCATCCCAGAACACTGAAGCTTTCTTT. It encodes CASSLSSQNTEAFF.